Shown below are 25 T cell receptor beta chains from a single sample sequenced in a study of human T cells and chemical hapten exposure. Time point given: patch test 2, 6 weeks after DPC sensitization. Treatment indicated: therapeutic diphenylcyclopropenone sensitization with weekly scalp DPC. TCRdb re-called the RACE reads with MiXCR, one entry per CDR3 protein. The repertoire consists of under 100,000 distinct CDR3 sequences, with 8% to 13% occurring once and the leading ten covering 5%. Sequencing used whole blood, obtained in connection with sensitization to the hapten diphenylcyclopropenone (DPC). Every receptor here comes from a woman in her forties or fifties with alopecia areata. Some clones in this sample may be carry-over from other donors' samples.

This clonotype has just a few counts. The chain carries TRBV3-1 and TRBJ2-7; 9 bases fit TRBD2. Germline-derived CDR1 and CDR2 are LGHDT and YNNKEL (reference sequence). Trimming took 4 bases from V and 4 from J; bases not matched to a gene: 8. The CDR3 sequence is 15 residues long. CDR3 bases: TGTGCCAGCAGCCGGCTAGCGGGGAGAACGTACGAGCAGTACTTC. It codes for CASSRLAGRTYEQYF.

This clonotype has a count of ten or more. V is TRBV12-5 and J is TRBJ1-1; tentatively, D is TRBD1 (6 bases). Germline V gene sequence: CDR1 LGHNT, CDR2 FRNRAP. V lost 2 bases and J lost 4, with 14 bases in between. The CDR3 spans 15 residues. CDR3 DNA: TGTGCTAGTGGTTTGCAACAGGGTCTTAGCACTGAAGCTTTCTTT. Its translation: CASGLQQGLSTEAFF.

This rearrangement joins TRBV11-2 to TRBJ2-7; D remains unclear. The CDR3 length is 12 residues. V was pared by 4 bases and J by 3 bases, with 7 bases between. Germline loops: CDR1 SGHAT, CDR2 FQNNGV. The chain's CDR3 is CASSSNIYEQYF. CDR3 DNA: TGTGCCAGCAGCTCGAATATCTACGAGCAGTACTTC.

Ten or more counts support this clonotype. The chain uses TRBV13 and TRBJ1-6; the D is unclear. Germline lookup yields CDR1 PRHDT and CDR2 FYEKMQ (reference sequence). The CDR3 is made up of 15 amino acids. V lost 2 bases and J lost 10, with 15 bases in between. CDR3 amino acids: CASSLTAPLGSPLHF. The CDR3 region has the DNA TGTGCCAGCAGCTTAACCGCCCCCCTCGGATCACCCCTCCACTTT.

The chain uses TRBV28 and TRBJ1-2, with TRBD1 as a possible D gene (5 bases). CDR1 and CDR2 from the germline V gene are MDHEN and SYDVKM. CDR3 length equals 14 residues. V lost 3 bases, J lost 4 bases, and 12 bases lay in between. CDR3 DNA: TGTGCCAGCAGTTTTGGGCAAAGGGGCTATGGCTACACCTTC. This encodes CASSFGQRGYGYTF.

This clonotype has at least ten counts. The chain employs TRBV5-1 and TRBJ1-4; 10 bases are a match to TRBD1. Trimming took 8 bases from V and 6 from J; bases not matched to a gene: 7. The CDR3 runs to 14 residues. Germline lookup yields CDR1 SGHRS and CDR2 YFSETQ. DNA of the CDR3: TGCGCCAGTCGCGGTGGGACAGGGGATGAAAAACTGTTTTTT. Translating gives CASRGGTGDEKLFF.

This clonotype came up a few times. The CDR3 DNA reads as TGCAGCGTTGAAGACGGGACAGGGTCCACAGATACGCAGTATTTT. Its translation: CSVEDGTGSTDTQYF. The J gene is TRBJ2-3, the V gene TRBV29-1; TRBD1 matches at 9 bases. Germline lookup yields CDR1 SQVTM and CDR2 ANQGSEA. V was clipped by 0 bases and J by 2 bases; unmatched bases: 3. This CDR3 contains 15 residues.

This chain links TRBV14 with TRBJ1-4; the D is unclear. The germline V and J ends were trimmed by 0 bases and 2 bases, with 7 bases remaining between them. The CDR3 totals 15 residues. The germline V gene has CDR1 SGHDN and CDR2 FVKESK. The CDR3: CASSQDGQTNEKLFF. CDR3 nucleotide sequence: TGTGCCAGCAGCCAAGATGGGCAGACTAATGAAAAACTGTTTTTT.

This clonotype was counted at least ten times. This sequence joins TRBV27 and TRBJ1-6; tentatively, D is TRBD1 (6 bases). V was shortened by 7 bases and J by 7 bases, with 14 bases between the two germline ends. CDR3 size: 14 residues. Germline V CDR1 and CDR2: MNHEY, SMNVEV (reference sequence). This CDR3 is CASNTTGGNSPLHF. The CDR3 coding sequence is TGTGCCAGCAACACGACAGGAGGGAATTCACCCCTCCACTTT.

Many counts were recorded for this clonotype. This sequence joins TRBV12-3 or TRBV12-4 and TRBJ1-6; TRBD1 matches at 9 bases. This CDR3 has 14 amino acids. The trim removed 6 bases at V and 9 bases at J, leaving 6 bases unmatched. CDR3 sequence reads: CASSAGTGLSPLHF. CDR3 DNA: TGTGCCAGCAGCGCCGGGACAGGGCTTTCACCCCTCCACTTT.

This clonotype appeared many times. The chain employs TRBV21-1 and TRBJ2-1. TRBV21-1 is a pseudogene. This CDR3 has 15 amino acids. This CDR3 is CASSKEWQAFNEQFF. CDR3 sequence (DNA): TGTGCCAGCAGCAAAGAGTGGCAGGCCTTCAATGAGCAGTTCTTC.

This clonotype was counted many times. This chain connects TRBV18 to TRBJ2-2, with 8 bases matching TRBD1. Germline assignment: CDR1 KGHSH and CDR2 LQKENI. The trim removed 2 bases at V and 6 bases at J, leaving 2 bases unmatched. The CDR3 is 14 amino acids. The CDR3: CASSPGTGAGELFF. As DNA, the CDR3 is TGTGCCAGCTCACCAGGGACAGGTGCCGGGGAGCTGTTTTTT.

This clonotype was recorded at least ten times. This chain joins TRBV10-1 and TRBJ2-3; a weak D match, TRBD2 (6 bases). The CDR3 runs to 15 residues. V gave up 7 bases and J gave up 1 base, with 15 bases separating them. Germline assignment: CDR1 WNHNN and CDR2 SYGVQD (reference sequence). Here the CDR3 reads CASTRGGSGTDTQYF. For the CDR3, the DNA is TGCGCCAGCACCCGTGGAGGGAGTGGCACAGATACGCAGTATTTT.

A few counts support this clonotype. The chain has TRBV27 and TRBJ1-2; D not resolved. Germline assignment: CDR1 MNHEY and CDR2 SMNVEV (reference sequence). The CDR3 contains 14 residues. Trimming shortened V by 3 bases and J by 4 bases, and 12 bases separated the two germline ends. The CDR3 reads CASSFGLGGYGYTF. As DNA, the CDR3 is TGTGCCAGCAGTTTCGGACTGGGCGGCTATGGCTACACCTTC.

This clonotype was counted only a few times. The chain combines TRBV5-1 with TRBJ2-3, with D possibly TRBD2 on 5 matching bases. The length of the CDR3 is 15 residues. Per germline, CDR1 SGHRS and CDR2 YFSETQ. V lost 4 bases and J 3 bases, leaving 15 bases between the germline ends. The CDR3 region is CASSISGGRTDTQYF. The CDR3 bases are TGCGCCAGCAGCATATCCGGAGGACGGACAGATACGCAGTATTTT.

The table lists this clonotype with a few counts. V and J are TRBV5-4 and TRBJ2-7, with D unclear. The V gene's germline CDR1 is SGHNT and CDR2 YYREEE (reference sequence). CDR3 size: 12 residues. V was shortened by 4 bases and J by 5 bases, with 10 bases between the two germline ends. As DNA, the CDR3 is TGTGCCAGCAGCACGGTCGAAGACGAGCAGTACTTC. Amino acid sequence: CASSTVEDEQYF.

This clonotype occurred a few times. The gene calls are TRBV18 and TRBJ1-1, with no clear D. The CDR3 sequence is 13 residues long. Germline loops: CDR1 KGHSH, CDR2 LQKENI. The V and J ends lost 9 bases and 2 bases respectively, with 13 bases between them. CDR3 DNA: TGTGCCAGTCACCCCAAGAAAAACACTGAAGCTTTCTTT. As protein: CASHPKKNTEAFF.

This clonotype was seen at least ten times. The V and J genes are TRBV5-6 and TRBJ2-3; 8 nucleotides line up with TRBD1. The CDR3 has 14 amino acids. J was trimmed by 7 bases and V by 0 bases; bases with no gene match: 4. CDR1 and CDR2 (germline): SGHDT, YYEEEE. CDR3 protein: CASSLGQGFYTQYF. CDR3 in DNA: TGTGCCAGCAGCTTGGGACAGGGGTTTTATACGCAGTATTTT.

The chain joins TRBV29-1 to TRBJ2-5, with D possibly TRBD2 on 6 matching bases. Looked up from germline, CDR1 is SQVTM and CDR2 is ANQGSEA. The CDR3 is made up of 16 amino acids. V shed 2 bases and J shed 0 bases, with 16 bases lying between them. This CDR3 is CSVEFLARGYQETQYF. The DNA of the CDR3 is TGCAGCGTTGAATTTCTAGCGCGAGGATACCAAGAGACCCAGTACTTC.

The count of this clonotype is one. A much larger clone lies a single base off, so this may be a read error. The chain recombines TRBV3-1 with TRBJ2-1, with D perhaps matching TRBD2 (6 bases). This CDR3 spans 17 amino acids. Germline-derived CDR1 and CDR2 are LGHDT and YNNKEL (reference sequence). V dropped 3 bases and J dropped 3 bases, with 18 bases sitting between them. CDR3: CASSHISEGWVYNEQFF. The CDR3 nucleotides read TGTGCCAGCAGCCACATCTCGGAGGGTTGGGTCTACAATGAGCAGTTCTTC.

This clonotype was seen at least ten times. This sequence joins TRBV5-1 and TRBJ2-5; D may correspond to TRBD1 or TRBD2 (6 bases each). The CDR3 loop spans 14 amino acids. Deletions cut 4 bases from V and 1 base from J, with 11 bases between. Per germline, CDR1 SGHRS and CDR2 YFSETQ. For the CDR3, the DNA is TGCGCCAGCAGCACTAGGGGGGCCCAAGAGACCCAGTACTTC. It specifies CASSTRGAQETQYF.

This clonotype was counted ten times or more. The rearrangement joins TRBV5-1 to TRBJ2-5, with a possible D match to TRBD1 (5 bases). Germline values: CDR1 SGHRS, CDR2 YFSETQ. The germline V and J ends were trimmed by 0 bases and 0 bases, with 6 bases remaining between them. The CDR3 extends over 14 amino acids. CDR3 amino acids: CASSLAGYQETQYF. The CDR3 DNA is TGCGCCAGCAGCTTGGCAGGGTACCAAGAGACCCAGTACTTC.

This clonotype has a handful of counts. This chain links TRBV6-4 with TRBJ1-5, with 7 bases that match TRBD1. The V gene's germline CDR1 is MRHNA and CDR2 SNTAGT. Trimming at V came to 4 bases and at J to 7 bases, leaving 10 bases not matched to a gene. This CDR3 is 15 amino acids long. The CDR3, as DNA: TGTGCCAGCAGTGCCGAACAGGGGTTGAACCAGCCCCAGCATTTT. Translating it yields CASSAEQGLNQPQHF.

The chain joins TRBV29-1 to TRBJ1-1, with D maybe TRBD1 (6 bases). This CDR3 is 13 amino acids long. Trimming removed 6 bases from V and 0 bases from J, with 11 bases in between. Per the germline V gene, CDR1 is SQVTM and CDR2 is ANQGSEA. The CDR3: CSVAGALNTEAFF. In nucleotides, the CDR3 is TGCAGCGTCGCGGGGGCTTTGAACACTGAAGCTTTCTTT.

The table lists this clonotype with many counts. The gene calls are TRBV2 and TRBJ2-2, with 7 bases lining up with TRBD2. The CDR3 has 13 amino acids. Germline V gene lookup returns CDR1 SNHLY and CDR2 FYNNEI. V shed 6 bases and J 6 bases; nucleotides not matched to a gene: 4. The CDR3 bases are TGTGCCAGCAGGCGGGAGTCGTCCGGGGAGCTGTTTTTT. It encodes CASRRESSGELFF.